A selection of T cell receptor beta chains follows, all from one sample in a study of shared clonotypes between healthy human individuals. Only in-frame clones appear in the TCRdb table, and some are missing; sequencing was by immunoSEQ multiplex PCR. This sample has nearly 2 million clones, with roughly 94% found just once. Sequencing was done on a sample of naive CD8+ T cells sorted from blood. These receptors were taken from a man aged 18 to 30 in good health. CDR3s leave out the opening cysteine and the closing phenylalanine or tryptophan.

j_call v_call cdr3_aa
TRBJ2-7 TRBV6-5 ASSYVGQGFSEQY
TRBJ2-7 TRBV4-3 ASSQGGLAGYEQY
TRBJ2-2 TRBV6-1 ASSEMAGNTGELF
TRBJ2-7 TRBV27 ASSSIPFHEQY
TRBJ2-2 TRBV29-1 SVAGLAPGAGELF
TRBJ1-5 TRBV15 ATSRLGQSNQPQH
TRBJ1-6 TRBV28 ASSLPWTESSPLH
TRBJ2-1 TRBV5-6 ASSLSGDEQF
TRBJ1-5 TRBV27 ASSLSVGDNQPQH
TRBJ2-7 TRBV11-2 ASSLQGSVHEQY
TRBJ1-1 TRBV7-6 ASSDEGEGAF
TRBJ1-2 TRBV4-1 ASSSGGGYGYT
TRBJ2-5 TRBV7-9 ASSRLPGQGIETQY
TRBJ2-7 TRBV5-1 ASSYRQEYEQY
TRBJ2-7 TRBV6-5 ASSYSSGGAYEQY
TRBJ2-3 TRBV29-1 SVDSGRAATTDTQY
TRBJ2-7 TRBV13 ASSPAGNSYEQY
TRBJ2-1 TRBV13 ASSLGGLAGIEQF
TRBJ2-3 TRBV19 ASSIGIWGTDTQY
TRBJ2-7 TRBV5-1 ASSPDSPYEQY
TRBJ1-1 TRBV4-3 ASSQEMGMNTEAF
TRBJ2-5 TRBV19 ASSILAGPLDTQY
TRBJ2-1 TRBV5-4 ASSLGPGGEQF
TRBJ2-7 TRBV6-5 ASSPQPGASYEQY
TRBJ2-7 TRBV2 ASSAWGVVAQY
TRBJ2-7 TRBV27 ASSYSGGPNYEQY
TRBJ2-5 TRBV28 ASSSPRNSLGETQY
TRBJ2-1 TRBV9 ASSVSGTRSNEQF
TRBJ1-2 TRBV28 ASTPAVGGAGYT
TRBJ2-7 TRBV13 ASSDRAKNYEQY
TRBJ1-2 TRBV5-4 ASSQGGEYGYT
TRBJ1-1 TRBV30 AWDETGTGGTEAF
TRBJ2-3 TRBV2 ASSADGTGTSYLGTQY
TRBJ1-2 TRBV6-5 ASSYNPAYGYT
TRBJ2-3 TRBV7-3 ASSIGVATDTQY
TRBJ1-3 TRBV10-3 AVAVGNTIY
TRBJ2-5 TRBV11-2 ASSQTLEQETQY
TRBJ1-4 TRBV4-3 ASSQTAGAWEKLF
TRBJ2-7 TRBV19 ASSYGSYEQY
TRBJ2-1 TRBV4-3 ASSQELGGRIYEQF
TRBJ2-7 TRBV29-1 SFTGGSYEQY
TRBJ2-1 TRBV9 ASSVEERGAYNEQF
TRBJ2-5 TRBV27 ASSSGTGGIETQY
TRBJ2-7 TRBV9 ASSPTSSYEQY
TRBJ1-4 TRBV6-6 ASSSQGLLGEKLF
TRBJ2-2 TRBV13 ASSQGTLQNTGELF
TRBJ2-7 TRBV27 ASSYLAGVSYEQY
TRBJ2-7 TRBV11-2 ASSLGTGGYEQY
TRBJ2-1 TRBV28 ASSLLGNEQF
TRBJ1-2 TRBV30 AWSRQGGHYGYT
TRBJ1-6 TRBV6-6 ASGGYLLYNSPLH
TRBJ2-7 TRBV12-2 ASRLALTEDRDTYEQY
TRBJ1-5 TRBV9 ASSATGYGNQPQH
TRBJ2-5 TRBV30 AWSLWGVQETQY
TRBJ1-2 TRBV5-1 ASRLDRAGTNYGYT
TRBJ2-1 TRBV2 ASSEMAGAYNEQF
TRBJ1-3 TRBV4-1 ASSQTPVSGNTIY